These 18 T cell receptor beta chains were sequenced from one sample in a study of blood T cell repertoires in COVID-19. Data came from immunoSEQ multiplex PCR; TCRdb stores just in-frame clones and leaves some out. The data contain roughly 100,000 clones, about 90% of them singletons. The sample was peripheral blood. The receptors were gathered from a woman aged 55-69 years with acute or convalescent COVID-19.

The rearrangement uses TRBV7-9 and TRBJ1-1, with a possible D match to TRBD1 (5 bases). The germline V and J ends were trimmed by 5 bases and 7 bases, with 14 bases remaining between them. Per the germline V gene, CDR1 is SEHNR and CDR2 is FQNEAQ (reference sequence). This CDR3 comprises 13 residues. The CDR3 region has the DNA TGTGCCAGCAGCCTATTGGAGGGGCTTGAAGCTTTCTTT. Translated: CASSLLEGLEAFF.

This clone was recorded a few times. The chain recombines TRBV28 with TRBJ2-7; 11 nucleotides match TRBD2. CDR1 and CDR2 from the germline V gene are MDHEN and SYDVKM. V lost 3 bases, J lost 0 bases, and 7 bases stayed unmatched. This CDR3 region has 17 residues. CDR3 in DNA: TGTGCCAGCAGTTTCCGGCTAGCGGGAGGTAGCTCCTACGAGCAGTACTTC. Amino acids: CASSFRLAGGSSYEQYF.

The chain recombines TRBV4-2 with TRBJ1-5; perhaps TRBD1 as D (6 bases). Trimming removed 0 bases from V and 0 bases from J, with 12 bases in between. Germline V gives CDR1 LGHNA, CDR2 YNFKEQ. The CDR3 sequence is 17 residues long. Here the CDR3 reads CASSQEGGGDSNQPQHF. The CDR3 nucleotides read TGTGCCAGCAGCCAAGAGGGAGGGGGTGATAGCAATCAGCCCCAGCATTTT.

The chain has TRBV6-5 and TRBJ2-5; 7 bases map to TRBD2. Per germline, CDR1 MNHEY and CDR2 SVGAGI. V gave up 10 bases and J gave up 4 bases; unmatched junction bases: 9. The CDR3 has 13 amino acids. DNA for the CDR3: TGTGCCACCCTAGGGGAGGGAATAGAGACCCAGTACTTC. Amino acids: CATLGEGIETQYF.

The chain carries TRBV10-3 and TRBJ2-3, with D possibly being TRBD2 (7 bases). The CDR3 has 18 amino acids. Germline V lookup: CDR1 ENHRY, CDR2 SYGVKD. V shed 4 bases and J shed 0 bases, with 20 bases lying between them. CDR3 bases: TGTGCCATCAGTGGATTAGGGGAGGGGGTCTCAAGCACAGATACGCAGTATTTT. Protein sequence: CAISGLGEGVSSTDTQYF.

J is TRBJ2-5 and V is TRBV9; D gene ambiguous. The length of the CDR3 is 14 residues. The ends were cut back, 2 bases at V and 4 bases at J, with 12 bases in the middle. Germline lookup yields CDR1 SGDLS and CDR2 YYNGEE. This chain's CDR3 is CASSVTPSRETQYF. The CDR3 nucleotides are TGTGCCAGCAGCGTGACACCTTCCCGAGAGACCCAGTACTTC.

The J gene is TRBJ2-3, the V gene TRBV27; tentative D call: TRBD2 (6 bases). The germline V gene has CDR1 MNHEY and CDR2 SMNVEV (reference sequence). Trimming shortened V by 5 bases and J by 0 bases, and 15 bases separated the two germline ends. This CDR3 has 16 residues. CDR3 coding DNA: TGTGCCAGCAGTCCCGGGGGAAGGACAAGCACAGATACGCAGTATTTT. Translation: CASSPGGRTSTDTQYF.

This clone was recorded only once. The V and J genes are TRBV6-5 and TRBJ1-1, with TRBD1 identical over 7 bases. The V and J ends lost 6 bases and 1 base, in that order; junction bases with no gene match: 5. Germline V CDR1 and CDR2: MNHEY, SVGAGI. The CDR3 consists of 14 residues. In DNA, the CDR3 is TGTGCCAGCAGGCCCGGGACAGCGAACACTGAAGCTTTCTTT. This gives the protein CASRPGTANTEAFF.

This chain joins TRBV5-6 and TRBJ2-3; TRBD2 matches at 9 bases. Germline V gene sequence: CDR1 SGHDT, CDR2 YYEEEE. The CDR3 runs to 14 residues. Losses at the gene ends were 4 bases for V and 2 bases for J; bases not matched to a gene: 2. The CDR3 loop is CASSRTSDTDTQYF. The CDR3 DNA reads as TGTGCCAGCAGCAGGACTAGCGACACAGATACGCAGTATTTT.

CDR3 DNA sequence: TGCAGCGTGGAGGAGGGCCCCTACGAGCAGTACTTC. This encodes CSVEEGPYEQYF. The V call is TRBV29-1, the J call TRBJ2-7, with a weak D call TRBD2 (6 bases). Germline lookup yields CDR1 SQVTM and CDR2 ANQGSEA. V shed 6 bases and J shed 2 bases, with 11 bases lying between them. The CDR3 is 12 amino acids.

The genes are TRBV6-5 and TRBJ1-5; D remains unclear. Germline CDR1 is MNHEY and CDR2 is SVGAGI. CDR3 size: 13 residues. Trimming removed 6 bases at V and 5 bases at J, with 11 bases between. Here the CDR3 DNA reads TGTGCCAGCAGCGTAGTGGGAGATCAGCCCCAGCATTTT. Protein product: CASSVVGDQPQHF.

The chain combines TRBV5-1 with TRBJ2-2; 7 bases align to TRBD2. Germline CDR1 reads SGHRS; CDR2 reads YFSETQ. The CDR3 contains 17 residues. Germline trimming cut 1 base from V and 5 bases from J; bases unmatched to any gene: 11. CDR3 sequence reads: CASSLSASGGRTGELFF. In nucleotides, the CDR3 is TGCGCCAGCAGCTTGTCGGCTAGCGGTGGGAGGACCGGGGAGCTGTTTTTT.

The V gene is TRBV28, the J gene TRBJ2-2; TRBD1 might be the D (6 bases). The CDR3 is 13 amino acids. Germline V gives CDR1 MDHEN, CDR2 SYDVKM. Trimming left V 5 bases short and J 7 bases short, with 11 bases between. CDR3 in DNA: TGTGCCAGCAGTGGGGGCCTCGGCGGGGAGCTGTTTTTT. Amino acids: CASSGGLGGELFF.

This chain uses TRBV6-2 or TRBV6-3 with TRBJ2-7; 8 nucleotides align to TRBD2. The CDR3 has 14 amino acids. V was pared by 4 bases and J by 2 bases, with 4 bases of the junction left unmatched. CDR1 and CDR2 from the germline V gene are MNHEY and SVGEGT. The CDR3 coding sequence is TGTGCCAGCAGTTTTACTAGCGGCGCCTACGAGCAGTACTTC. Translating it yields CASSFTSGAYEQYF.

A remark on this clone: The junction departs from germline at one end; a sequencing error may be responsible. The rearrangement links TRBV3-1 (or the pseudogene TRBV3-2) to TRBJ1-5; D is unclear. CDR1 is LGHDT, CDR2 YNNKEL, per germline (reference sequence). This CDR3 has 13 residues. The CDR3 region is CASSQDRDQPQHF. DNA for the CDR3: TGTGCCAGCAGCCAAGACCGGGATCAACCCCAGCATTTT.

V and J are TRBV2 and TRBJ2-3, with 13 bases that match TRBD2. Germline values: CDR1 SNHLY, CDR2 FYNNEI. CDR3 length: 15 residues. The V gene end was trimmed by 3 bases and the J gene end by 6 bases; junction bases not matched to a gene: 3. CDR3 loop: CASSDGLAGVDTQYF. CDR3 nucleotides: TGTGCCAGCAGTGACGGACTAGCGGGAGTTGATACGCAGTATTTT.

CDR3 sequence reads: CATSRIQGARNEKLFF. Here the CDR3 DNA reads TGTGCCACCAGCAGGATACAGGGGGCGCGAAATGAAAAACTGTTTTTT. The chain links TRBV15 to TRBJ1-4; TRBD1 matches at 9 bases. CDR3 length: 16 amino acids. V trimming: 3 bases; J trimming: 5 bases; junction bases outside the gene matches: 7. Germline values: CDR1 LNHNV, CDR2 YYDKDF (reference sequence).

This rearrangement joins TRBV6-1 to TRBJ2-1; D uncertain. The V end lost 3 bases, the J end lost 9 bases, and 12 bases lay between the germline ends. Germline values: CDR1 MNHNS, CDR2 SASEGT. This CDR3 is built from 13 residues. CDR3 coding DNA: TGTGCCAGCAGTGAGTTGAGGTTGGGTGAGCAGTTCTTC. Amino acids: CASSELRLGEQFF.